The clone carrying this T cell receptor beta chain was counted a single time. This PCR relied on a set of 60 Vbeta primers and 13 Jbeta primers. Profiling relied on immunoSEQ multiplex PCR, and the TCRdb table lists in-frame clones only, not all of them. The sample yields roughly 100,000 clones, around 80% seen once. The sample comes from a study of cytomegalovirus exposure and HLA in healthy donors. This CDR3 has 14 amino acids. Trimming removed 6 bases from V and 2 bases from J, with 14 bases in between. Looked up from germline, CDR1 is MNHNY and CDR2 is SVGAGI (reference sequence). V gene TRBV6-6 combines with J gene TRBJ2-7; tentatively, D is TRBD1 (5 bases). Sequences were obtained from PBMCs. The sequence was obtained from a young woman in good health and CMV-seropositive. CDR3 loop: CASSKSLGPYEQYF. The CDR3 nucleotides are TGTGCCAGCAGCAAATCTTTGGGGCCCTACGAGCAGTACTTC.